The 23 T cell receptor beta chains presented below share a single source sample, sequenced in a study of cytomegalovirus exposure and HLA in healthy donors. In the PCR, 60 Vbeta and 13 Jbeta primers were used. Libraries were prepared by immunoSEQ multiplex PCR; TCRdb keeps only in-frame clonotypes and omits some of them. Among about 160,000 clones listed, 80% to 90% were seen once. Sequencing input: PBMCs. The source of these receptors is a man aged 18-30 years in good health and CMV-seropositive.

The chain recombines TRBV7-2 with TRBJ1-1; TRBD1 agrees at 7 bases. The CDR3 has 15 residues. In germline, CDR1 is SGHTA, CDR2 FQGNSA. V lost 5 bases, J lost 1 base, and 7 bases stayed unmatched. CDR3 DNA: TGTGCCAGCAGCCCGCGACAGGGTCCGAACACTGAAGCTTTCTTT. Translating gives CASSPRQGPNTEAFF.

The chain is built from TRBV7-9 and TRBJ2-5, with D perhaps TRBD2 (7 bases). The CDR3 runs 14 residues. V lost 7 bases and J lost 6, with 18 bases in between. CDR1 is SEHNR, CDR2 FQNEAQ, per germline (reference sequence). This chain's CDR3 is CASTSGGARKTQYF. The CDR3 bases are TGTGCCAGCACCTCTGGGGGGGCACGGAAGACCCAGTACTTC.

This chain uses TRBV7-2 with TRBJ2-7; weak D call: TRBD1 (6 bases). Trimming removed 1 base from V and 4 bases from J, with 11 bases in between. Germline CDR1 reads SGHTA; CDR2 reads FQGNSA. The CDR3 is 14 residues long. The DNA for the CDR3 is TGTGCCAGCAGCTTAGGGACAGACAAGTACGAGCAGTACTTC. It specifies CASSLGTDKYEQYF.

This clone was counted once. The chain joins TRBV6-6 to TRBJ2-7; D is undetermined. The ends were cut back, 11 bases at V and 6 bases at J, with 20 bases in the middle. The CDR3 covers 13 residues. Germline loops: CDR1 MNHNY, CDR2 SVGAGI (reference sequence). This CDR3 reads CACRKEASGEQYF. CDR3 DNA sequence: TGTGCCTGCCGGAAAGAGGCCTCGGGCGAGCAGTACTTC.

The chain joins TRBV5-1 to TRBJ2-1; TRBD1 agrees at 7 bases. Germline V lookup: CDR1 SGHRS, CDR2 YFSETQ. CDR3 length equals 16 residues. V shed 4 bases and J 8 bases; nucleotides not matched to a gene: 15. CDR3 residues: CASSLLGTALTDEQFF. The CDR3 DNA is TGCGCCAGCAGCCTACTGGGGACAGCGCTAACCGATGAGCAGTTCTTC. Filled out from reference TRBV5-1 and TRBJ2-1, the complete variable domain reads KAGVTQTPRYLIKTRGQQVTLSCSPISGHRSVSWYQQTPGQGLQFLFEYFSETQRNKGNFPGRFSGRQFSNSRSEMNVSTLELGDSALYLCASSLLGTALTDEQFFGPGTRLTVL.

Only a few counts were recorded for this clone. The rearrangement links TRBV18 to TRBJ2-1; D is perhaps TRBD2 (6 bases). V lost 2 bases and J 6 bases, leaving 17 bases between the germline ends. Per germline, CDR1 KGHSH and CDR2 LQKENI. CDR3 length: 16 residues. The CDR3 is CASSPEEGGLVNEQFF. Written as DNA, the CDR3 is TGTGCCAGCTCACCAGAGGAGGGAGGTTTGGTCAATGAGCAGTTCTTC. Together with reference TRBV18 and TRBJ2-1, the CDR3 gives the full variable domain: NAGVMQNPRHLVRRRGQEARLRCSPMKGHSHVYWYRQLPEEGLKFMVYLQKENIIDESGMPKERFSAEFPKEGPSILRIQQVVRGDSAAYFCASSPEEGGLVNEQFFGPGTRLTVL.

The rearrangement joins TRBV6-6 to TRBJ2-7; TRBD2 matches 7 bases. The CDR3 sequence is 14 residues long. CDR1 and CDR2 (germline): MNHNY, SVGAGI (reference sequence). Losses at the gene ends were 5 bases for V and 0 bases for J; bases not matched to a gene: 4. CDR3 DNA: TGTGCCAGCAGTACCTCGGGAGGCTCCTACGAGCAGTACTTC. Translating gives CASSTSGGSYEQYF.

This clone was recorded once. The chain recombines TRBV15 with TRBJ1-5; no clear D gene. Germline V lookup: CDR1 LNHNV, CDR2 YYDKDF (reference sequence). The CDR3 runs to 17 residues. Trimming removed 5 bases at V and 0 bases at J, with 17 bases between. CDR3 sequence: CATSSDDRVYSNQPQHF. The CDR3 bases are TGTGCCACCAGCTCCGACGATCGGGTTTATAGCAATCAGCCCCAGCATTTT.

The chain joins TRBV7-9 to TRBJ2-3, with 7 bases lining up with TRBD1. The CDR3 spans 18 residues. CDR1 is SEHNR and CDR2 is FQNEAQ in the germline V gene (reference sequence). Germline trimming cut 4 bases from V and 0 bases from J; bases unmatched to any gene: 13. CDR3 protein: CASSSETGQSPSTDTQYF. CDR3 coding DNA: TGTGCCAGCAGCTCCGAGACAGGGCAGAGTCCTAGCACAGATACGCAGTATTTT.

DNA for the CDR3: TGCGCCAGCAGCCAAGGAGGAAGAGTAGGCAAAAACATTCAGTACTTC. It encodes CASSQGGRVGKNIQYF. V and J are TRBV4-1 and TRBJ2-4, with unresolved D. The V gene lost 1 base and the J gene lost 3 bases, with 13 bases spanning the gap. There are 16 residues in the CDR3. Germline V gene lookup returns CDR1 MGHRA and CDR2 YSYEKL.

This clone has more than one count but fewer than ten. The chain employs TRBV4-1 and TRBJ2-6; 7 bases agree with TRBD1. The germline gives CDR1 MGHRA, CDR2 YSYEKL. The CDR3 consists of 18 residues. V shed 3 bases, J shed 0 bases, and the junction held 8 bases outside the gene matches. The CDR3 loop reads CASSHQQGPHSGANVLTF. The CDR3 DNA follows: TGCGCCAGCAGCCACCAACAGGGGCCCCACTCTGGGGCCAACGTCCTGACTTTC.

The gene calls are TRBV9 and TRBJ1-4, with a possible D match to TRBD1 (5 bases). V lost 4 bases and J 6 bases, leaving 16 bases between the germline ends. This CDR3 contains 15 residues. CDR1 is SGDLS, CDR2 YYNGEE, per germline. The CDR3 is CASSTSPWGDEKLFF. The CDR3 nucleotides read TGTGCCAGCAGCACTTCACCCTGGGGGGATGAAAAACTGTTTTTT. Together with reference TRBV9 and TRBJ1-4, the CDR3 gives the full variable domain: DSGVTQTPKHLITATGQRVTLRCSPRSGDLSVYWYQQSLDQGLQFLIQYYNGEERAKGNILERFSAQQFPDLHSELNLSSLELGDSALYFCASSTSPWGDEKLFFGSGTQLSVL.

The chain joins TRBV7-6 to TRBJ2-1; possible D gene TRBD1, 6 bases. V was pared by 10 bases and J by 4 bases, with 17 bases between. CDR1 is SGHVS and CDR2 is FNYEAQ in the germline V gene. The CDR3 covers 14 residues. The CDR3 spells CATGGGRAYNEQFF. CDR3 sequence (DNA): TGTGCCACCGGTGGGGGCAGGGCATACAATGAGCAGTTCTTC.

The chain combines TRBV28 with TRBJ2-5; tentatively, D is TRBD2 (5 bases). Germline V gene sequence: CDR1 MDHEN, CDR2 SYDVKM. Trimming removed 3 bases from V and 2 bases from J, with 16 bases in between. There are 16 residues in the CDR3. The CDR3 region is CASSLMGSREQETQYF. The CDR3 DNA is TGTGCCAGCAGTTTGATGGGGTCGAGGGAACAAGAGACCCAGTACTTC.

The chain's CDR3 is CASSEEGPTAGIYNEQFF. Here the CDR3 DNA reads TGTGCCAGCAGTGAAGAGGGTCCAACGGCGGGGATCTACAATGAGCAGTTCTTC. The gene calls are TRBV2 and TRBJ2-1, with a weak D call TRBD2 (6 bases). This CDR3 has 18 amino acids. Trimming took off 1 base at V and 3 bases at J, with 19 bases between the two ends. Germline CDR1 is SNHLY and CDR2 is FYNNEI.

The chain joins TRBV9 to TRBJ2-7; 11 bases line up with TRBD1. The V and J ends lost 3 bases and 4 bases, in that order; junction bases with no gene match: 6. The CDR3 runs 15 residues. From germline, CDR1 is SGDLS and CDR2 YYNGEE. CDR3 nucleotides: TGTGCCAGCAGCGGAGGCGGGACAGGGGGGTACGAGCAGTACTTC. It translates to CASSGGGTGGYEQYF.

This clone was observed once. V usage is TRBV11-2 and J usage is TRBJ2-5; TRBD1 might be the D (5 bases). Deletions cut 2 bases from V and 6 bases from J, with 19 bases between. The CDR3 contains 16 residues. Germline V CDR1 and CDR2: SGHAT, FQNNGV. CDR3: CASSLPQGAEPKTQYF. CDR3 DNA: TGTGCCAGCAGCTTACCCCAGGGTGCCGAGCCAAAGACCCAGTACTTC.

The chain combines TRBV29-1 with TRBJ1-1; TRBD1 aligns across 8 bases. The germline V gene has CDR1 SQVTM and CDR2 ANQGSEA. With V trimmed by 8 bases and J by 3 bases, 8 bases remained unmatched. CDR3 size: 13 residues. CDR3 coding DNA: TGCAGCACTAGGACAGGGACGGACACTGAAGCTTTCTTT. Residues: CSTRTGTDTEAFF.

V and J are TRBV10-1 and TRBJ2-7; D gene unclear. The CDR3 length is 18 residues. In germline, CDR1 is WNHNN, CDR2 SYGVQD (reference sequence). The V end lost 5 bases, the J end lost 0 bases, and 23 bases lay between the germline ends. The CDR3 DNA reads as TGCGCCAGCAGTCCCAAATACAAAACCAGGAAAAGCTCCTACGAGCAGTACTTC. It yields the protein CASSPKYKTRKSSYEQYF.

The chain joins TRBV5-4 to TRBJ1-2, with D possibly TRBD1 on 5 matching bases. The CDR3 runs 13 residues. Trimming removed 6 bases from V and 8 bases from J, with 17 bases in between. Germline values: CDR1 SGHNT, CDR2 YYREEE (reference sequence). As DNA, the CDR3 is TGTGCCAGCACCCTTGTAGGGGTGGGAGGCTACACCTTC. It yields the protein CASTLVGVGGYTF. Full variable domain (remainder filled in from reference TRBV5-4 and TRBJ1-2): ETGVTQSPTHLIKTRGQQVTLRCSSQSGHNTVSWYQQALGQGPQFIFQYYREEENGRGNFPPRFSGLQFPNYSSELNVNALELDDSALYLCASTLVGVGGYTFGSGTRLTVV.

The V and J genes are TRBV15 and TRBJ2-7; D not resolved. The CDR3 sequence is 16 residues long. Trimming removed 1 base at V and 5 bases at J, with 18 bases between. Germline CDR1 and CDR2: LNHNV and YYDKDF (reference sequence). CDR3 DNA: TGTGCCACCAGCAGAGGGCTAGGAAGTAGTTTGGACGAGCAGTACTTC. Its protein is CATSRGLGSSLDEQYF.

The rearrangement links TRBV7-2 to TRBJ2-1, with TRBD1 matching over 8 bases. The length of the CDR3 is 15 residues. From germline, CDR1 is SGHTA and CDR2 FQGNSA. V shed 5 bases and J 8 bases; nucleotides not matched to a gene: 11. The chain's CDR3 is CASSNYGDRGDEQFF. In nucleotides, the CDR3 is TGTGCCAGCAGCAATTACGGAGACAGGGGCGATGAGCAGTTCTTC.

In nucleotides, the CDR3 is TGTGCCAGCAGCGCGGAGCCCGTCAATCAGCCCCAGCATTTT. Its translation is CASSAEPVNQPQHF. The chain links TRBV9 to TRBJ1-5; no clear D gene. The CDR3 is made up of 14 amino acids. V was clipped by 3 bases and J by 3 bases, with 10 bases between them. Per the germline V gene, CDR1 is SGDLS and CDR2 is YYNGEE.